This entry concerns a single T cell receptor beta chain. The antigen is unknown. The record originates from a study of CD8+ T cells in alopecia areata. For the study at large: Patients in the treated group were given tofacitinib by mouth, 5 to 10 mg twice a day.

Extraction of RNA preceded its reverse transcription into cDNA, which served as the sequencing template. Repertoires were generated with immunoSEQ multiplex PCR, while TCRdb's copy carries only in-frame clones and drops some. Of some 180,000 clones listed, 63% are singletons. Study results and caveats: Clonality in lesional scalp, especially alopecia totalis/universalis, exceeded that of normal scalp.

V shed 3 bases, J shed 8 bases, and the junction held 1 base outside the gene matches. Germline CDR1 is LNHNV and CDR2 is YYDKDF (reference sequence). This CDR3 has 13 amino acids. The receptor's source is a human donor with alopecia areata. The sample in question was CD4+ T cells sorted from blood, obtained at week 0. The V call is TRBV15, the J call TRBJ1-6; 7 nucleotides agree with TRBD1. The CDR3 is CATSSDRDSPLHF. The CDR3 nucleotides are TGTGCCACCAGCAGCGACAGGGATTCACCCCTCCACTTT.